This entry describes one T cell receptor beta chain. Its antigen remains unidentified. The germline gives CDR1 SQVTM, CDR2 ANQGSEA. The CDR3 extends over 14 amino acids. The source of the sample is a study of CXCR3-negative and CXCR3-positive naive CD8 T cells. Study results and limitations: The study found comparably high diversity in both naive subsets and much lower diversity in memory CD8+ cells.

Preparation of TRB cDNA libraries relied on 5' RACE carrying UMI labels. Using the 5' RACE reads, TCRdb records one entry per CDR3 protein without DNA. This sample's table has 130,000 or so distinct CDR3 sequences. The sequencing input was naive CXCR3- CD8+ T cells from blood. Subset described: CD45RO-CCR7+CD27+CD95- naive CD8+ T cells lacking CXCR3 (TNR3-). The TCR was taken from a human donor in good health. Some clones in this sample may be carry-over from other donors' samples. The chain links TRBV29-1 to TRBJ1-2. CDR3 sequence: CSVEDLWNSYGYTF.